A selection of T cell receptor beta chains follows, all from one sample in a study of cytomegalovirus exposure and HLA in healthy donors. The assay was immunoSEQ multiplex PCR, and TCRdb's table has in-frame clones only and misses some. The table shows about 130,000 clones, with 74% occurring only once. The specimen sequenced was PBMCs. These receptor sequences come from a man aged 35 to 55 in good health and CMV-seropositive. Each CDR3 is given with its conserved first and last residue. D genes are given only for firm matches. Rows give clone size only sometimes, using once, few, many, or a class for an expanded clone.

J: TRBJ1-1; V: TRBV18; size: .; D: TRBD1; CDR3: CASSLMRGTANTEAFF; DNA: TGTGCCAGCTCACTGATGAGGGGGACAGCCAACACTGAAGCTTTCTTT
J: TRBJ2-3; V: TRBV9; size: .; D: .; CDR3: CASSGPGLSTDTQYF; DNA: TGTGCCAGCAGCGGACCGGGACTCAGCACAGATACGCAGTATTTT
J: TRBJ2-1; V: TRBV27; size: once; D: TRBD1; CDR3: CASSLISQWDRGYEQFF; DNA: TGTGCCAGCAGCCTGATCAGCCAATGGGACAGGGGATATGAGCAGTTCTTC
J: TRBJ1-2; V: TRBV6-1; size: .; D: .; CDR3: CASSEPLKLADYGYTF; DNA: TGTGCCAGCAGTGAACCCTTAAAACTAGCGGACTATGGCTACACCTTC
J: TRBJ2-5; V: TRBV5-4; size: .; D: .; CDR3: CASSPQRDWETQYF; DNA: TGTGCCAGCAGCCCCCAACGGGACTGGGAGACCCAGTACTTC
J: TRBJ1-5; V: TRBV28; size: .; D: TRBD1; CDR3: CASSSDFPGQGPLNQPQHF; DNA: TGTGCCAGCAGTTCCGATTTCCCCGGACAGGGCCCTTTGAATCAGCCCCAGCATTTT
J: TRBJ1-5; V: TRBV19; size: .; D: TRBD1; CDR3: CASTPRGGQGGMPQHF; DNA: TGTGCCAGTACCCCAAGAGGGGGTCAGGGGGGTATGCCCCAGCATTTT
J: TRBJ1-2; V: TRBV19; size: .; D: TRBD1; CDR3: CASSLQGTDGYTF; DNA: TGTGCCAGTAGTCTACAGGGGACAGATGGCTACACCTTC
J: TRBJ2-7; V: TRBV7-8; size: .; D: TRBD2; CDR3: CASSLEAGVSYEQYF; DNA: TGTGCCAGCAGCTTAGAGGCGGGGGTCTCCTACGAGCAGTACTTC
J: TRBJ1-2; V: TRBV10-3; size: .; D: TRBD1; CDR3: CAISERDSRGYTF; DNA: TGTGCCATCAGTGAGAGGGACAGTAGGGGCTACACCTTC
J: TRBJ1-2; V: TRBV2; size: .; D: TRBD1; CDR3: CASRRQGADYGYTF; DNA: TGTGCCAGCAGGAGACAGGGGGCTGACTATGGCTACACCTTC
J: TRBJ1-4; V: TRBV5-1; size: .; D: TRBD1; CDR3: CASSLRGQVANEKLFF; DNA: TGCGCCAGCAGCCTCAGGGGGCAGGTTGCTAATGAAAAACTGTTTTTT
J: TRBJ2-7; V: TRBV5-1; size: .; D: TRBD1; CDR3: CASSSGTGFYEQYF; DNA: TGCGCCAGCAGCTCCGGGACAGGGTTCTACGAGCAGTACTTC
J: TRBJ2-3; V: TRBV9; size: .; D: .; CDR3: CASSVGSGDTQYF; DNA: TGTGCCAGCAGCGTAGGTAGCGGAGATACGCAGTATTTT
J: TRBJ1-5; V: TRBV29-1; size: .; D: .; CDR3: CSVEGVGANQPQHF; DNA: TGCAGCGTTGAGGGAGTGGGCGCAAATCAGCCCCAGCATTTT
J: TRBJ1-2; V: TRBV19; size: once; D: .; CDR3: CASENRQSNYGYTF; DNA: TGTGCCAGTGAGAACAGGCAGTCCAACTATGGCTACACCTTC
J: TRBJ1-5; V: TRBV28; size: .; D: TRBD1; CDR3: CASSQGDRKQPQHF; DNA: TGTGCCAGCAGCCAGGGGGACAGGAAACAGCCCCAGCATTTT
J: TRBJ1-5; V: TRBV6-1; size: .; D: .; CDR3: CASSERPSLVSNQPQHF; DNA: TGTGCCAGCAGTGAAAGACCCAGTCTAGTATCCAATCAGCCCCAGCATTTT
J: TRBJ2-2; V: TRBV7-9; size: .; D: .; CDR3: CSSSWDTTLTGELFF; DNA: TGTTCCAGCAGCTGGGACACAACTCTCACCGGGGAGCTGTTTTTT
J: TRBJ2-1; V: TRBV27; size: .; D: .; CDR3: CASRDDRSGNEQFF; DNA: TGTGCCAGCAGAGACGACCGGAGTGGGAATGAGCAGTTCTTC
J: TRBJ2-7; V: TRBV28; size: .; D: TRBD1; CDR3: CASRPRDRKSYEQYF; DNA: TGTGCCAGTCGCCCGAGGGACAGAAAATCCTACGAGCAGTACTTC
J: TRBJ1-2; V: TRBV4-1; size: .; D: TRBD1; CDR3: CASSQTHLDREDYGYTF; DNA: TGCGCCAGCAGCCAAACCCACCTCGACAGGGAAGACTATGGCTACACCTTC
J: TRBJ1-4; V: TRBV5-1; size: .; D: TRBD1; CDR3: CASSFDRGPEKLFF; DNA: TGCGCCAGCAGCTTCGACAGGGGGCCTGAAAAACTGTTTTTT
J: TRBJ1-3; V: TRBV6-5; size: .; D: .; CDR3: CASSYSGGLGNTIYF; DNA: TGTGCCAGCAGTTACTCAGGAGGTTTGGGAAACACCATATATTTT